The 18 T cell receptor beta chains below come from one sample, sequenced in a study of identical twins. A single record per CDR3 protein comes from TCRdb applying MiXCR to the 5' RACE reads. This table has about 530,000 distinct CDR3 sequences, 20% to 25% appearing once. In addition, the sample was reused for a study of yellow fever vaccine responses in identical twins.

The sample taken for sequencing was CD4+ T cells sorted from blood. These receptors all stem from a woman under 30 in good health.

This rearrangement joins TRBV6-6 to TRBJ2-5; TRBD1 agrees at 8 bases. CDR1 and CDR2 (germline): MNHNY, SVGAGI (reference sequence). The CDR3 consists of 12 residues. V trimming: 7 bases; J trimming: 7 bases; junction bases outside the gene matches: 5. CDR3 residues: CASTTGQGTQYF. The CDR3 DNA reads TGTGCCAGCACTACAGGACAGGGGACCCAGTACTTC.

This clonotype was seen a handful of times. The chain joins TRBV4-1 to TRBJ2-7, with 8 bases matching TRBD2. Unmatched junction bases numbered 4, after V lost 0 bases and J lost 6 bases. CDR1 and CDR2 (germline): MGHRA, YSYEKL. CDR3 length equals 14 residues. The CDR3 protein is CASSQDAGGGEQYF. CDR3 DNA sequence: TGCGCCAGCAGCCAAGATGCCGGGGGGGGCGAGCAGTACTTC.

In its sample, this clonotype was seen a few times. This chain uses TRBV20-1 with TRBJ2-1, with D unclear. The germline V gene has CDR1 DFQATT and CDR2 SNEGSKA (reference sequence). The length of the CDR3 is 16 residues. Trimming cost V 3 bases and J 1 base, with 16 bases left between them. CDR3 region: CSARDHRGGSYNEQFF. CDR3 nucleotide sequence: TGCAGTGCTAGGGACCATAGAGGTGGATCCTACAATGAGCAGTTCTTC.

This clonotype has more than one count but fewer than ten. The chain recombines TRBV7-8 with TRBJ2-7; 7 bases fit TRBD1. The CDR3 totals 15 residues. J lost 4 bases, V lost 5 bases, and 11 bases had no gene match. Germline values: CDR1 SGHVS, CDR2 FQNEAQ. For the CDR3, the DNA is TGTGCCAGCAGCCTGGACAGGCTTCCCCGTTACGAGCAGTACGTC. This codes for CASSLDRLPRYEQYV.

This clonotype was counted a single time. V and J are TRBV29-1 and TRBJ2-1; 12 bases agree with TRBD2. The CDR3 is 14 residues long. The V segment lost 6 bases and the J segment 10 bases; nucleotides outside the gene matches: 10. Germline V gene data show CDR1 as SQVTM and CDR2 as ANQGSEA. The CDR3 nucleotides are TGCAGCGTCCTCCCCGGACTAGCGGGAAACGAGCAGTTCTTC. The encoded protein is CSVLPGLAGNEQFF.

CDR3 in amino acids: CASSSPRGNTEAFF. The CDR3 DNA is TGTGCCAGCAGTTCCCCTAGGGGAAACACTGAAGCTTTCTTT. This sequence joins TRBV28 and TRBJ1-1, with a weak D call TRBD1 (5 bases). V was clipped by 4 bases and J by 2 bases, with 11 bases between them. This CDR3 region has 14 residues. CDR1 is MDHEN and CDR2 is SYDVKM in the germline V gene.

V is TRBV15 and J is TRBJ2-1; 9 bases align to TRBD1. This CDR3 region has 17 residues. Trimming cost V 0 bases and J 7 bases; bases outside gene matches: 10. Germline V gene sequence: CDR1 LNHNV, CDR2 YYDKDF (reference sequence). CDR3 DNA: TGTGCCACCAGCAGAGATCTTGTTGGGACAGGGCTAAATGAGCAGTTCTTC. As protein: CATSRDLVGTGLNEQFF.

The CDR3: CASSPSGAGTDTQYF. DNA of the CDR3: TGCGCCAGTTCGCCTTCGGGGGCGGGCACAGATACGCAGTATTTT. The genes are TRBV5-1 and TRBJ2-3, with D perhaps assigned TRBD1 or TRBD2 (6 bases each). Trimming removed 8 bases from V and 1 base from J, with 17 bases in between. Germline CDR1 SGHRS, CDR2 YFSETQ. This CDR3 spans 15 amino acids.

The V and J genes are TRBV12-3 or TRBV12-4 and TRBJ1-5; D might be TRBD1 (5 bases). There are 14 residues in the CDR3. V lost 6 bases and J lost 2, with 11 bases in between. CDR3 DNA sequence: TGTGCCAGCAGCAAGGAACAGGGCAATCAGCCCCAGCATTTT. This gives the protein CASSKEQGNQPQHF.

The V call is TRBV5-1, the J call TRBJ2-5; 14 nucleotides line up with TRBD2. Germline CDR1 reads SGHRS; CDR2 reads YFSETQ. Germline trimming cut 4 bases from V and 3 bases from J; bases unmatched to any gene: 5. The CDR3 spans 16 residues. The CDR3 sequence: CASSPGLAGAKETQYF. CDR3 sequence (DNA): TGCGCCAGCAGCCCGGGACTAGCGGGGGCCAAAGAGACCCAGTACTTC.

The V and J genes are TRBV5-1 and TRBJ2-1; D gene ambiguous. Germline CDR1 is SGHRS and CDR2 is YFSETQ. This CDR3 contains 16 residues. V lost 0 bases, J lost 3 bases, and 13 bases lay in between. CDR3: CASSLGSSRVYNEQFF. The CDR3 DNA reads TGCGCCAGCAGCTTGGGGTCCAGCCGAGTCTACAATGAGCAGTTCTTC.

V and J are TRBV7-9 and TRBJ2-7; perhaps TRBD1 as D (6 bases). Trimming removed 2 bases at V and 4 bases at J, with 9 bases between. This CDR3 has 13 residues. Germline CDR1 reads SEHNR; CDR2 reads FQNEAQ (reference sequence). The CDR3 DNA reads as TGTGCCAGCAGCTTAACACAGGGATACGAGCAGTACTTC. Protein: CASSLTQGYEQYF.

This chain connects TRBV28 to TRBJ2-7; 8 bases match TRBD1. CDR1 is MDHEN and CDR2 is SYDVKM in the germline V gene. CDR3 length equals 14 residues. Germline trimming cut 2 bases from V and 2 bases from J; bases unmatched to any gene: 2. The CDR3 region has the DNA TGTGCCAGCAGTTTACTACAGGGGGCCTACGAGCAGTACTTC. Its protein is CASSLLQGAYEQYF. The complete variable domain, with remaining parts taken from reference TRBV28 and TRBJ2-7, reads DVKVTQSSRYLVKRTGEKVFLECVQDMDHENMFWYRQDPGLGLRLIYFSYDVKMKEKGDIPEGYSVSREKKERFSLILESASTNQTSMYLCASSLLQGAYEQYFGPGTRLTVT.

This sequence joins TRBV7-2 and TRBJ2-1; tentatively, D is TRBD1 (6 bases). The CDR3 is made up of 17 amino acids. Deletions cut 3 bases from V and 2 bases from J, with 17 bases between. Per the germline V gene, CDR1 is SGHTA and CDR2 is FQGNSA. The CDR3, as DNA: TGTGCCAGCAGCTTGATACCAGGGGCATACGCCTACAATGAGCAGTTCTTC. Its translation: CASSLIPGAYAYNEQFF. Based on the CDR3 plus reference TRBV7-2 and TRBJ2-1, the full variable domain is GAGVSQSPSNKVTEKGKDVELRCDPISGHTALYWYRQSLGQGLEFLIYFQGNSAPDKSGLPSDRFSAERTGGSVSTLTIQRTQQEDSAVYLCASSLIPGAYAYNEQFFGPGTRLTVL.

This clonotype was observed a few times. CDR3 region: CASNSAGGPVGELFF. CDR3 coding DNA: TGTGCCAGCAACTCAGCGGGGGGGCCTGTCGGGGAGCTGTTTTTT. The chain couples TRBV6-1 to TRBJ2-2, with 10 nucleotides matching TRBD2. Unmatched junction bases numbered 9, after V lost 7 bases and J lost 7 bases. The CDR3 runs to 15 residues. Germline values: CDR1 MNHNS, CDR2 SASEGT.

The chain carries TRBV12-3 or TRBV12-4 and TRBJ1-3, with D uncertain. V was cut by 8 bases and J by 1 base, with 12 bases left in between. The CDR3 is made up of 14 amino acids. The CDR3 region has the DNA TGTGCCAGCGGCCCCCTGGGGTCTGGAAACACCATATATTTT. As protein: CASGPLGSGNTIYF.

The chain combines TRBV2 with TRBJ2-2, with D perhaps assigned TRBD1 or TRBD2 (5 bases each). The V gene lost 7 bases and the J gene lost 0 bases, with 9 bases spanning the gap. The CDR3 covers 14 residues. Germline V CDR1 and CDR2: SNHLY, FYNNEI. In DNA, the CDR3 is TGTGCCAGCACGGGGCTGGCGAACACCGGGGAGCTGTTTTTT. This codes for CASTGLANTGELFF.

The V call is TRBV6-5, the J call TRBJ1-2; 10 nucleotides agree with TRBD1. V gave up 6 bases and J gave up 7 bases; unmatched junction bases: 2. CDR1 MNHEY and CDR2 SVGAGI come from the germline V gene. The CDR3 totals 12 residues. In DNA, the CDR3 is TGTGCCAGCAGACGACAGGGGGCTGGCTACACCTTC. It translates to CASRRQGAGYTF.